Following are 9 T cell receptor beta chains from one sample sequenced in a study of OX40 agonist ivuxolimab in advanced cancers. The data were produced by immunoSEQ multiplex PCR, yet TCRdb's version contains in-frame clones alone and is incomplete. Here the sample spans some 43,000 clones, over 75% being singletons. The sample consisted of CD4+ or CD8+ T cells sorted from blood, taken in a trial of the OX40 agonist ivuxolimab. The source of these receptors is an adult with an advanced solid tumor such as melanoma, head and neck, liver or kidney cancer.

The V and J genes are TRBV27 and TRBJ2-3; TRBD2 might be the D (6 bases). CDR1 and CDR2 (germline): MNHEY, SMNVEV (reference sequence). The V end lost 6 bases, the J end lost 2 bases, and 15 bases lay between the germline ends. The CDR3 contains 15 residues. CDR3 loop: CASRFMEGTTDTQYF. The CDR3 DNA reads TGTGCCAGCAGATTCATGGAGGGGACCACAGATACGCAGTATTTT.

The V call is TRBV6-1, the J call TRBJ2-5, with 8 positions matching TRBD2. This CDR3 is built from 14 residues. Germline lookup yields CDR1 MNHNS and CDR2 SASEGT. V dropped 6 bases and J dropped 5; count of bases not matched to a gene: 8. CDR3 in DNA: TGTGCCAGCAGGAGGGTCGGGGGGGTGGAGACCCAGTACTTC. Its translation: CASRRVGGVETQYF.

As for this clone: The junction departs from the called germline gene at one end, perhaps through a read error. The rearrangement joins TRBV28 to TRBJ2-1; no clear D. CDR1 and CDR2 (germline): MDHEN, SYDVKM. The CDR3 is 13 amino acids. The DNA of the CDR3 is TGTGCCAGCAGTTTAATCCCCAGTATGGGGAAGGTCTTC. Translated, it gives CASSLIPSMGKVF. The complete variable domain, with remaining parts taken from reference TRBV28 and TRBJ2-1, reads DVKVTQSSRYLVKRTGEKVFLECVQDMDHENMFWYRQDPGLGLRLIYFSYDVKMKEKGDIPEGYSVSREKKERFSLILESASTNQTSMYLCASSLIPSMGKVFGPGTRLTVL.

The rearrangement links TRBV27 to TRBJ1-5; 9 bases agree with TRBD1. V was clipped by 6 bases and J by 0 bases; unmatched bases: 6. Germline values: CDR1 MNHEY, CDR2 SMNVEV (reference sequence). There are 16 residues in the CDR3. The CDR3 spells CASRPWGQGSNQPQHF. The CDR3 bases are TGTGCCAGCAGGCCTTGGGGACAGGGTAGCAATCAGCCCCAGCATTTT.

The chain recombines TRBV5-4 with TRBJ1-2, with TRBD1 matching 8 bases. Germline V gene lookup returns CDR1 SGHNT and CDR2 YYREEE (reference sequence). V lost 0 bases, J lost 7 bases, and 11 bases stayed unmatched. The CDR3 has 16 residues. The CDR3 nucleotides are TGTGCCAGCAGCTTGGGGCAGGGGGCAGGAAATTTTGGCTACACCTTC. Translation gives CASSLGQGAGNFGYTF.

CDR3 sequence: CSGGSGGANGELFF. The DNA of the CDR3 is TGCAGCGGAGGTAGCGGGGGGGCTAACGGGGAGCTGTTTTTT. The genes are TRBV29-1 and TRBJ2-2, with 11 bases matching TRBD2. This CDR3 has 14 residues. Trimming cost V 7 bases and J 7 bases; bases outside gene matches: 8. Germline V gene data show CDR1 as SQVTM and CDR2 as ANQGSEA.

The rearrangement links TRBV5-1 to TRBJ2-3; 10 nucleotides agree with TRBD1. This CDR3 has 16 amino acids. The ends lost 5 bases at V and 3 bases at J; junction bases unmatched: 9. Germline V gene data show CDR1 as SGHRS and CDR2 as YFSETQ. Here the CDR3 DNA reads TGCGCCAGCAGTAGCCATTCGGGACAGGGGACAGATACGCAGTATTTT. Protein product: CASSSHSGQGTDTQYF.

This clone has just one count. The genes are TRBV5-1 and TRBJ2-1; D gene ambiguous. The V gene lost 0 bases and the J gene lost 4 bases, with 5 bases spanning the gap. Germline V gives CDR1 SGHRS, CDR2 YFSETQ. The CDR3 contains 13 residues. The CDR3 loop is CASSLDRYNEQFF. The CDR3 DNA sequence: TGCGCCAGCAGCTTGGACCGTTACAATGAGCAGTTCTTC.

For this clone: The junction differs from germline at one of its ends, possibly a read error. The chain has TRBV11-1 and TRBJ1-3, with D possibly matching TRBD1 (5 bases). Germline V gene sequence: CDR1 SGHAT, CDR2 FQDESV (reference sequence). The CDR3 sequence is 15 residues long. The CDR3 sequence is CASSLSTGSENTIYF. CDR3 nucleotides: TGTGCCAGCAGCTTATCCACAGGATCTGAAAACACCATATATTTT.